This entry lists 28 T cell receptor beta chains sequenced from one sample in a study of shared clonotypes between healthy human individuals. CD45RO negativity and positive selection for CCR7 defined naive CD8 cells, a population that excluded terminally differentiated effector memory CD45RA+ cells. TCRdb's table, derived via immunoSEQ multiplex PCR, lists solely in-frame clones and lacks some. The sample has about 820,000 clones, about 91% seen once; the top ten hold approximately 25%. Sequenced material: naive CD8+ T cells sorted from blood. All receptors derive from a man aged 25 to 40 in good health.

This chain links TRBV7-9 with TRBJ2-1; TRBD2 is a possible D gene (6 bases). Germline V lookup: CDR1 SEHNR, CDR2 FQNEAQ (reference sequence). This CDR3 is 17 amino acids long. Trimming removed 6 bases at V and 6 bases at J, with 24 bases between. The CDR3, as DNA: TGTGCCAGCAGACCTCTCATGGGCGCGGGATCATTCAATGAGCAGTTCTTC. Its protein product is CASRPLMGAGSFNEQFF.

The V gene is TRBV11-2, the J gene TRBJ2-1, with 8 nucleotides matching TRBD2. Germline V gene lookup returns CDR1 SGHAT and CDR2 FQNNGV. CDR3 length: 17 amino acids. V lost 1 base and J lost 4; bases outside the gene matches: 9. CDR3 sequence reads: CASSLVLFGTRYNEQFF. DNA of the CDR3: TGTGCCAGCAGCTTAGTTTTGTTTGGGACTAGATACAATGAGCAGTTCTTC.

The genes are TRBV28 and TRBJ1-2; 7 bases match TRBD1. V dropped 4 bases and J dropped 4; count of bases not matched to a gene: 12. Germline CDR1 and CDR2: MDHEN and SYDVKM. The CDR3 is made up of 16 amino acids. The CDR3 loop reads CASSSILEWDSYGYTF. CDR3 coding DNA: TGTGCCAGCAGTTCCATCCTAGAATGGGACAGCTATGGCTACACCTTC.

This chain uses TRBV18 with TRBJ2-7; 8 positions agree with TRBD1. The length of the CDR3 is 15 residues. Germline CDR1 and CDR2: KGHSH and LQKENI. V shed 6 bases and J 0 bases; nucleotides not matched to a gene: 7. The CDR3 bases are TGTGCCAGCTCGACAAACAGGGGGTTCTCCTACGAGCAGTACTTC. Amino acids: CASSTNRGFSYEQYF.

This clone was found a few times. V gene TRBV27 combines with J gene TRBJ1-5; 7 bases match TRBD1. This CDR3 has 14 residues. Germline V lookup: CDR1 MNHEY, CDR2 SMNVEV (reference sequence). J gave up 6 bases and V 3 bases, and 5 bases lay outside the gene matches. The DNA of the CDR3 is TGTGCCAGCAGTTTGTCGGGACAGAGTCAGCCCCAGCATTTT. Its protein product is CASSLSGQSQPQHF.

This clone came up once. For the CDR3, the DNA is TGTGCCAGCAGCTTAGGTGCGGCACCCTACGAGCAGTACTTC. It specifies CASSLGAAPYEQYF. The chain uses TRBV7-2 and TRBJ2-7; the D is unclear. V shed 1 base and J shed 2 bases, with 9 bases lying between them. CDR3 size: 14 residues. CDR1 is SGHTA, CDR2 FQGNSA, per germline. The full variable domain, rest sourced from reference TRBV7-2 and TRBJ2-7, is GAGVSQSPSNKVTEKGKDVELRCDPISGHTALYWYRQSLGQGLEFLIYFQGNSAPDKSGLPSDRFSAERTGGSVSTLTIQRTQQEDSAVYLCASSLGAAPYEQYFGPGTRLTVT.

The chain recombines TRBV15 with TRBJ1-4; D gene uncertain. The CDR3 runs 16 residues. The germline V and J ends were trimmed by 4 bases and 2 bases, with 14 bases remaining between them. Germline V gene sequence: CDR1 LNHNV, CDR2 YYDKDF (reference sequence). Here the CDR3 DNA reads TGTGCCACCAGCACTCCGTACAGCGGGACTAATGAAAAACTGTTTTTT. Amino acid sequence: CATSTPYSGTNEKLFF.

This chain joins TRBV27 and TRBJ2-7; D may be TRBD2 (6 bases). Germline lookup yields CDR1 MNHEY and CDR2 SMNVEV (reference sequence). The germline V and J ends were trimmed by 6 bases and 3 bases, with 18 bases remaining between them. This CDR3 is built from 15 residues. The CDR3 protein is CASSPGEGWIYEQYF. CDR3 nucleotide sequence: TGTGCCAGCAGCCCGGGAGAGGGTTGGATCTACGAGCAGTACTTC.

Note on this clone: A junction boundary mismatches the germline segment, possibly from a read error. The CDR3 bases are TGTGCCAGCAATTTAGAGAGGGATCCAAATCAGCCCCAGCATTTT. Its translation is CASNLERDPNQPQHF. The chain couples TRBV27 to TRBJ1-5; no clear D gene. Germline loops: CDR1 MNHEY, CDR2 SMNVEV (reference sequence). The CDR3 sequence is 15 residues long.

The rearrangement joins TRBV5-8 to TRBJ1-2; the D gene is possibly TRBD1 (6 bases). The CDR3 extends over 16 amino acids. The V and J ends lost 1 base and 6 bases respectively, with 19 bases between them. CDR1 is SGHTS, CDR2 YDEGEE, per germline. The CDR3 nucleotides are TGTGCCAGCAGCTTGATAGAACAGGGATCGGGACATGGCTACACCTTC. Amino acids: CASSLIEQGSGHGYTF.

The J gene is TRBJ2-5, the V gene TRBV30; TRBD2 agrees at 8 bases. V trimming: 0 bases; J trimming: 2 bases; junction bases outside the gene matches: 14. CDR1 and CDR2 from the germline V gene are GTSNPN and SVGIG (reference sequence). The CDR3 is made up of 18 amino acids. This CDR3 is CAWSVVYRLAGYQETQYF. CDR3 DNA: TGTGCCTGGAGTGTAGTTTATAGGCTAGCGGGTTATCAAGAGACCCAGTACTTC.

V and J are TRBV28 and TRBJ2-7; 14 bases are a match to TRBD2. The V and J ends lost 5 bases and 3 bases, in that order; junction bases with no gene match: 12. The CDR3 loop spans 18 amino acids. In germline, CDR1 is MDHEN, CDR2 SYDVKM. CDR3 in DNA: TGTGCCAGCAGTCTCAGGACTAGCGGGAGGCCAGACTACTACGAGCAGTACTTC. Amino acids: CASSLRTSGRPDYYEQYF.

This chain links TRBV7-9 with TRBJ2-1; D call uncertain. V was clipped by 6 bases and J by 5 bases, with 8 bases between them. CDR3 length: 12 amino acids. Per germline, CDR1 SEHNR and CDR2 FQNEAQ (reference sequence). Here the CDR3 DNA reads TGTGCCAGCAGTCATAATCACAATGAGCAGTTCTTC. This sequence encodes CASSHNHNEQFF.

The CDR3 loop is CSVGTASYEQYF. In nucleotides, the CDR3 is TGCAGCGTGGGGACAGCCTCCTACGAGCAGTACTTC. V is TRBV29-1 and J is TRBJ2-7; the match to TRBD1 covers 7 bases. V shed 6 bases, J shed 0 bases, and the junction held 2 bases outside the gene matches. Germline values: CDR1 SQVTM, CDR2 ANQGSEA. This CDR3 is 12 amino acids long.

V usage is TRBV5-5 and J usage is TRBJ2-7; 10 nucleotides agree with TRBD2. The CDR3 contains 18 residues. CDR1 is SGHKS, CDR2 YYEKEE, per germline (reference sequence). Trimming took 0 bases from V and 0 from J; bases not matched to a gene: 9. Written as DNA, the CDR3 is TGTGCCAGCAGCTTGGAATGGACTAGCGGCCCCATCTCCTACGAGCAGTACTTC. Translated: CASSLEWTSGPISYEQYF.

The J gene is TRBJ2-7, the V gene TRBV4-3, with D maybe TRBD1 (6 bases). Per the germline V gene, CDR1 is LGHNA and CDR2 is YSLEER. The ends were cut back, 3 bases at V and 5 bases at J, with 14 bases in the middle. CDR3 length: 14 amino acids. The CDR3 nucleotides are TGCGCCAGCAGCCAGTTCCAGGGGATCAACGAGCAGTACTTC. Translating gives CASSQFQGINEQYF.

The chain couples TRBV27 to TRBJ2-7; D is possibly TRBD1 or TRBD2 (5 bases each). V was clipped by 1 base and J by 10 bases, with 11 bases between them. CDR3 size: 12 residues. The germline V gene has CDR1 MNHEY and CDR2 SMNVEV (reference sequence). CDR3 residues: CASSLWGGRQYF. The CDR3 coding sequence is TGTGCCAGCAGTTTATGGGGCGGGCGACAGTACTTC.

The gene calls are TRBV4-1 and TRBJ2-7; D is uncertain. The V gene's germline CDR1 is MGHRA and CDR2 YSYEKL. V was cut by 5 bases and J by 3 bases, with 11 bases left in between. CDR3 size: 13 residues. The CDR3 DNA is TGCGCCAGCAGCGGTCCGGGTGGCTACGAGCAGTACTTC. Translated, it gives CASSGPGGYEQYF.

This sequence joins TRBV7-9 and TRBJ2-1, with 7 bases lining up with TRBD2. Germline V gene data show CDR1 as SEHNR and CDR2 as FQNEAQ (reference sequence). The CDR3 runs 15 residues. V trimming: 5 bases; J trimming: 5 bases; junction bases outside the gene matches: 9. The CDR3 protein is CASSPRRGGDNEQFF. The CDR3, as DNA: TGTGCCAGCAGCCCACGGCGGGGAGGGGACAATGAGCAGTTCTTC.

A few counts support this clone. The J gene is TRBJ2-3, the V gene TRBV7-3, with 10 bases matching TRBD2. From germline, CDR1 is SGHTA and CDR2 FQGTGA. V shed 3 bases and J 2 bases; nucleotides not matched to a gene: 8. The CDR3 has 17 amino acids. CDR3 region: CASSFYGLADTTDTQYF. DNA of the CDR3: TGTGCCAGCAGCTTTTATGGACTAGCGGACACCACAGATACGCAGTATTTT. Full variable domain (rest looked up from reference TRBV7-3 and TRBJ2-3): GAGVSQTPSNKVTEKGKYVELRCDPISGHTALYWYRQSLGQGPEFLIYFQGTGAADDSGLPNDRFFAVRPEGSVSTLKIQRTERGDSAVYLCASSFYGLADTTDTQYFGPGTRLTVL.

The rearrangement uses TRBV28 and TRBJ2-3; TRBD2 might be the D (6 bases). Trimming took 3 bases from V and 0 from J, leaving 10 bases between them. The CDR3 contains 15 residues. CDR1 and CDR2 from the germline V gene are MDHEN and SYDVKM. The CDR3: CASSLGGASTDTQYF. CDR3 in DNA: TGTGCCAGCAGTTTGGGGGGTGCTAGCACAGATACGCAGTATTTT.

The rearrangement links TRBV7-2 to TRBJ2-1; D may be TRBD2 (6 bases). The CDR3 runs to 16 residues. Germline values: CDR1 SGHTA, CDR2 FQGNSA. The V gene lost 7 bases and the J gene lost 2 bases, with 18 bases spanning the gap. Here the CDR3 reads CASTPALLAPYNEQFF. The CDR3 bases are TGTGCCAGCACCCCGGCGTTGCTAGCGCCCTACAATGAGCAGTTCTTC.

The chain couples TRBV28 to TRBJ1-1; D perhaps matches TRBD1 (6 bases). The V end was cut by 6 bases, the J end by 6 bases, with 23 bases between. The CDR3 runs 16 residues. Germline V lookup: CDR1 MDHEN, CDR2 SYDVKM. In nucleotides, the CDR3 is TGTGCCAGCAGCCTAGGACAGCCCGCCAACCGGGCTGAAGCTTTCTTT. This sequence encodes CASSLGQPANRAEAFF.

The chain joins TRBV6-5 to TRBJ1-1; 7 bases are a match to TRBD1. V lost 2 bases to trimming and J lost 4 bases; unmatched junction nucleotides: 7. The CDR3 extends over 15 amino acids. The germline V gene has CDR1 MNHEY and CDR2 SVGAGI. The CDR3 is CASSYQGPGGTEAFF. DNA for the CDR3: TGTGCCAGCAGTTACCAGGGCCCAGGGGGCACTGAAGCTTTCTTT.

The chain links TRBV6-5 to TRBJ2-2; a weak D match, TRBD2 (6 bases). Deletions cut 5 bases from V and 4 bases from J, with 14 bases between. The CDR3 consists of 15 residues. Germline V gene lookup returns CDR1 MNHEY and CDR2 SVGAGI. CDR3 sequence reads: CASSPTRVATGELFF. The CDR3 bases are TGTGCCAGCAGTCCGACTAGGGTGGCCACCGGGGAGCTGTTTTTT.

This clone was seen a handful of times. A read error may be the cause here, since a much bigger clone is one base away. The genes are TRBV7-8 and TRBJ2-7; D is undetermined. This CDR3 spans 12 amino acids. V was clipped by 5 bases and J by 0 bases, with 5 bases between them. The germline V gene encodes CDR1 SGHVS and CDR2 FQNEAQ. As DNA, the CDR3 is TGTGCCAGCAGCACCGACTCCTACGAGCAGTACTTC. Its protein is CASSTDSYEQYF.

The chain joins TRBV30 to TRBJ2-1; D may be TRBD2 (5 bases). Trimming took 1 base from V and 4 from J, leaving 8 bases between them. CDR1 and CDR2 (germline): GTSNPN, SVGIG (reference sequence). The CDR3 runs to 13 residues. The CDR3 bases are TGTGCCTGGAGTGGGCGGGTTTACAATGAGCAGTTCTTC. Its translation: CAWSGRVYNEQFF. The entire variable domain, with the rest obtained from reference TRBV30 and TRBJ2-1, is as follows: SQTIHQWPATLVQPVGSPLSLECTVEGTSNPNLYWYRQAAGRGLQLLFYSVGIGQISSEVPQNLSASRPQDRQFILSSKKLLLSDSGFYLCAWSGRVYNEQFFGPGTRLTVL.

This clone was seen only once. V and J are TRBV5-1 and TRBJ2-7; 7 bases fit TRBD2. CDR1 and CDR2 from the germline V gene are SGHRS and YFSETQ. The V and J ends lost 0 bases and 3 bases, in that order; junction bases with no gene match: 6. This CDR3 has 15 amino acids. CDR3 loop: CASSLVGGYLYEQYF. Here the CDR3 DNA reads TGCGCCAGCAGCTTGGTCGGGGGGTATCTCTACGAGCAGTACTTC. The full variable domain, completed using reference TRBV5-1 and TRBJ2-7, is KAGVTQTPRYLIKTRGQQVTLSCSPISGHRSVSWYQQTPGQGLQFLFEYFSETQRNKGNFPGRFSGRQFSNSRSEMNVSTLELGDSALYLCASSLVGGYLYEQYFGPGTRLTVT.